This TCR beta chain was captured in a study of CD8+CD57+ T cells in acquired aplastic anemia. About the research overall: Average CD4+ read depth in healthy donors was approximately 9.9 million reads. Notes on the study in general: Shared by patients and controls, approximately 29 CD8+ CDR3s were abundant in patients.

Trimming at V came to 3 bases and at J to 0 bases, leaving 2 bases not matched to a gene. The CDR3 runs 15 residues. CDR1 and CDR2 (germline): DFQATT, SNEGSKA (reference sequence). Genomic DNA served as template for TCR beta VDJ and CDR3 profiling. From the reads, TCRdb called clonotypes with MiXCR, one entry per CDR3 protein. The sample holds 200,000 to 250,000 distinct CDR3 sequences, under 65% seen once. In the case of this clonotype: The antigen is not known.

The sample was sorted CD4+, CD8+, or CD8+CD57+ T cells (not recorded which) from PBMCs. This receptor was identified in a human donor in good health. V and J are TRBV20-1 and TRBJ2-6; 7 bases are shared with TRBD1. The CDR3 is CSARDRSSGANVLTF. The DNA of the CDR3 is TGCAGTGCTAGGGACAGGAGCTCTGGGGCCAACGTCCTGACTTTC.